Here is one T cell receptor beta chain with its context. What it binds is unknown. This sample is part of a study of shared clonotypes between healthy human individuals. Study details: The study used three CD4 naive, three CD4 memory, two CD8 naive and one CD8 memory plate per donor.

There are 15 residues in the CDR3. V gave up 5 bases and J gave up 2 bases, with 14 bases separating them. Per germline, CDR1 MNHEY and CDR2 SVGAGI. Repertoires were generated with immunoSEQ multiplex PCR, while TCRdb's copy carries only in-frame clones and drops some. Here the sample spans about 2,500,000 clones, around 90% being singletons. Points from the study as a whole: For sorted subsets, rarefaction showed incomplete sequencing despite large depth. An anticipated effect of sequencing depth on clonotype sharing among donors was recognized.

Donors had no recently reported acute infections or vaccinations and were HIV-negative. The source is a man younger than 35 in good health. The chain has TRBV6-5 and TRBJ2-3, with D possibly matching TRBD2 (6 bases). Sequencing was performed on naive CD4+ T cells sorted from blood. Stated subset: CD45RA+ positively selected. CDR3 residues: CASSRNGSPTDTQYF. DNA of the CDR3: TGTGCCAGCAGTAGGAACGGGAGCCCCACAGATACGCAGTATTTT.